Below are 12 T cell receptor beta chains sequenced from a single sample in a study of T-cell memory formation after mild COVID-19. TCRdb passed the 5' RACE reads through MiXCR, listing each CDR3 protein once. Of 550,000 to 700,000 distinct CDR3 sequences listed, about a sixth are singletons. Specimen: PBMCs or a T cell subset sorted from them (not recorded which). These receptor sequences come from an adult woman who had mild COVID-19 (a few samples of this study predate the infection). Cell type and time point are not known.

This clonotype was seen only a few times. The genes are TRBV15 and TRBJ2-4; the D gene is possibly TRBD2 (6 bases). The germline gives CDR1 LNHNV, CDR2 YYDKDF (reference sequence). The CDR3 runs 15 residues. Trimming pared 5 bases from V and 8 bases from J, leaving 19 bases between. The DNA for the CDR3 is TGTGCCACCAGCGGGGGAGCGGGCCTCAGGGACATTCAGTACTTC. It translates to CATSGGAGLRDIQYF.

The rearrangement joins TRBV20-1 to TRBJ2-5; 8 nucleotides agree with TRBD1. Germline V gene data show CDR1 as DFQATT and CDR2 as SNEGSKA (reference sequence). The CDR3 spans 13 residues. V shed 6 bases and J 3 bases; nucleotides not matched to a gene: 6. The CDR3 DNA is TGCAGTGCCCCCGGACAGGGCAAAGAGACCCAGTACTTC. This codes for CSAPGQGKETQYF.

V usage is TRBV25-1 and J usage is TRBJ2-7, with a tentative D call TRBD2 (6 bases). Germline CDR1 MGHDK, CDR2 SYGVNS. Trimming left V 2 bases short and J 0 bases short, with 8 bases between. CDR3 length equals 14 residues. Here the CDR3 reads CASSEGGTSYEQYF. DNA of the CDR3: TGTGCCAGCAGTGAAGGGGGGACCTCCTACGAGCAGTACTTC.

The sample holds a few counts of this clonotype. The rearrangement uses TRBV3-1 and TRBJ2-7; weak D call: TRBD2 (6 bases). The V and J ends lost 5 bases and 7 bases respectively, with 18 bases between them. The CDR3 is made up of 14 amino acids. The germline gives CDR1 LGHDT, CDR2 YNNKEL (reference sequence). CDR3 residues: CASSKNREFGEQYF. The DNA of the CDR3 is TGTGCCAGCAGCAAGAACCGGGAGTTCGGGGAGCAGTACTTC.

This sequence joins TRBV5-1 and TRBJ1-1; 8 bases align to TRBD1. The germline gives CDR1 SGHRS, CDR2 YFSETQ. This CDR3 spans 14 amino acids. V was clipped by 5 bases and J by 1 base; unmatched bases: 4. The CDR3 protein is CASRAGGPNTEAFF. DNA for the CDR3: TGCGCCAGCAGGGCAGGGGGCCCGAACACTGAAGCTTTCTTT.

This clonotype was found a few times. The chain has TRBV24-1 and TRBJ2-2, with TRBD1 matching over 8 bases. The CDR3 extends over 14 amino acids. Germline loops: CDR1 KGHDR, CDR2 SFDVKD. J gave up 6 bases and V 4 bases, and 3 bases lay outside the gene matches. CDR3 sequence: CATSEDRGAGELFF. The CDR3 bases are TGTGCCACCAGTGAAGACAGGGGAGCCGGGGAGCTGTTTTTT.

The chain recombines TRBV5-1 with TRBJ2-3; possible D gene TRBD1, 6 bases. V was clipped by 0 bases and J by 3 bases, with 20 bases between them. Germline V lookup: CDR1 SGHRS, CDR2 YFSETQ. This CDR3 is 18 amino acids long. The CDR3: CASSLDWGLGLTTDTQYF. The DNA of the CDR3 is TGCGCCAGCAGCTTGGACTGGGGGCTAGGGCTGACGACAGATACGCAGTATTTT.

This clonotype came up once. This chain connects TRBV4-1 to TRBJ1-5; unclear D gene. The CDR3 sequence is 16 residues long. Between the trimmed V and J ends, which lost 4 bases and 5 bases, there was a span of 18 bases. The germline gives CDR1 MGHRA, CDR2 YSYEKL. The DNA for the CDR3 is TGCGCCAGCAGCCGAACTCTTCTATCATCGGATCAGCCCCAGCATTTT. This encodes CASSRTLLSSDQPQHF.

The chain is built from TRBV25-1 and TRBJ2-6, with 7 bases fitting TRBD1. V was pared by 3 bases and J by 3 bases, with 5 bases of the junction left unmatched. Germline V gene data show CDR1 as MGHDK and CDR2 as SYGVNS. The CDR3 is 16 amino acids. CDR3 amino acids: CASSDSGGYGANVLTF. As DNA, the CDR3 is TGTGCCAGCAGTGACTCAGGGGGTTATGGGGCCAACGTCCTGACTTTC.

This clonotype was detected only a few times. The CDR3 DNA is TGTGCCAGCAGCTTAATTTTGTACGAGCAGTACTTC. Its protein product is CASSLILYEQYF. This chain connects TRBV7-9 to TRBJ2-7; D unclear. The CDR3 is 12 residues long. Germline assignment: CDR1 SEHNR and CDR2 FQNEAQ (reference sequence). V dropped 2 bases and J dropped 4 bases, with 6 bases sitting between them.

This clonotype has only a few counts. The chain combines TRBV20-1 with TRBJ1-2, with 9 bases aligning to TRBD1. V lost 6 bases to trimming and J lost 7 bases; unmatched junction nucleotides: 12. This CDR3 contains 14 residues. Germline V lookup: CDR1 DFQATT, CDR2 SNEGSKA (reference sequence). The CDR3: CSATRTGAMGGYTF. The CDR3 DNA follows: TGCAGTGCCACAAGGACAGGGGCCATGGGTGGCTACACCTTC.

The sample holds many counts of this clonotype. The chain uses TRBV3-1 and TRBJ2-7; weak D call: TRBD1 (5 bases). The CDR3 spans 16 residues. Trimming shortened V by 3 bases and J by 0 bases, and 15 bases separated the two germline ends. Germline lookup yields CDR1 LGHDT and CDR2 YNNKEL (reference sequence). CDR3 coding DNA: TGTGCCAGCAGCCAGAACACCCAGGGAAACTCCTACGAGCAGTACTTC. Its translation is CASSQNTQGNSYEQYF.